This T cell receptor beta chain is drawn from a study of blood T cell repertoires in COVID-19. Study-level information: The United States, Italy and Spain supplied acute and convalescent COVID-19 samples.

Categorization into cohorts depended on clinical history that participants reported. Donors in Cohort 3 counted as recovered after two negative PCRs, clearance, or symptom resolution. This clone was seen more than once but under ten times. In the original analysis: The authors estimated nucleated cell counts from reference gene primer amplification. TCRdb's copy holds only in-frame clones and misses some; the assay was immunoSEQ multiplex PCR. V and J calls and clone size are those listed in that table; D and trimming were worked out from the DNA. The sample has about 180,000 clones; about 82% are singletons. This CDR3 is built from 16 residues. CDR1 MDHEN and CDR2 SYDVKM come from the germline V gene. V lost 3 bases and J lost 8, with 20 bases in between.

The chain couples TRBV28 to TRBJ2-1; D is possibly TRBD2 (6 bases). The sample taken for sequencing was PBMCs or T cells enriched from blood (not recorded which). The TCR was taken from a woman between 25 and 40 years old who had recovered from COVID-19. Written as DNA, the CDR3 is TGTGCCAGCAGTTTTGACCCGCAGGGCGGAGGGGATGAGCAGTTCTTC. Translating gives CASSFDPQGGGDEQFF.